This TCR beta chain was recovered during a study of neoadjuvant nivolumab and ipilimumab in lung cancer. General study points: Resected tumors had greater TCR richness and clonality than uninvolved lung. Resected-tumor TCR richness correlated positively with pretherapy blood richness. TCR clonality did not significantly correlate with pathologic tumor regression.

Of note for this clone: What it binds is not known.

The germline gives CDR1 MNHNS, CDR2 SASEGT. V lost 1 base to trimming and J lost 4 bases, with 13 bases between them. This CDR3 contains 15 residues. TCRdb keeps only in-frame clones here, not all; method: immunoSEQ multiplex PCR. This table holds some 38,000 clones, 85% to 90% found once. The sequenced sample was peripheral blood, obtained before neoadjuvant nivolumab, alone or with ipilimumab. The origin of this receptor is an adult with non-small cell lung cancer. The rearrangement uses TRBV6-1 and TRBJ1-1, with TRBD1 as a possible D gene (6 bases). The CDR3 nucleotides are TGTGCCAGCAGTGAAGTGGGGGCTGGAAGCACTGAAGCTTTCTTT. This sequence encodes CASSEVGAGSTEAFF.